This TCR beta chain was profiled in a study of shared clonotypes between healthy human individuals. CDR3 length equals 11 residues. Per the germline V gene, CDR1 is LNHDA and CDR2 is SQIVND (reference sequence). V lost 6 bases to trimming and J lost 9 bases; unmatched junction nucleotides: 2. The assay was immunoSEQ multiplex PCR, and TCRdb's table has in-frame clones only and misses some. The data contain roughly 1,500,000 clones, 95% to 99% of them singletons. V usage is TRBV19 and J usage is TRBJ2-1; 7 bases align to TRBD2. Specimen: naive CD4+ T cells sorted from blood. Regarding subset: CD45RA+ positively selected. The sequence came from a young man in good health. CDR3 sequence: CASRSGIEQFF. Written as DNA, the CDR3 is TGTGCCAGTAGAAGCGGGATTGAGCAGTTCTTC.